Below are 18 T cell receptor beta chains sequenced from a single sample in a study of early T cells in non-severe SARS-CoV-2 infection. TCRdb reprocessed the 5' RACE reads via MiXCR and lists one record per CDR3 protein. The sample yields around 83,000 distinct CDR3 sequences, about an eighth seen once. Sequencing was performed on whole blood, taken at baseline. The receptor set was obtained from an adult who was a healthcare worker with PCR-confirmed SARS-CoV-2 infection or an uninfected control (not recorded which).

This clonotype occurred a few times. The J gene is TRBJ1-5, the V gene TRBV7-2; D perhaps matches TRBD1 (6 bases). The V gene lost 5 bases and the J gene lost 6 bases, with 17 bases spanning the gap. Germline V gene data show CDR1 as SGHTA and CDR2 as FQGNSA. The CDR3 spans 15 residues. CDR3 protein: CASSPYGTSGQPQHF. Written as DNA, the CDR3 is TGTGCCAGCAGCCCATACGGGACATCAGGTCAGCCCCAGCATTTT.

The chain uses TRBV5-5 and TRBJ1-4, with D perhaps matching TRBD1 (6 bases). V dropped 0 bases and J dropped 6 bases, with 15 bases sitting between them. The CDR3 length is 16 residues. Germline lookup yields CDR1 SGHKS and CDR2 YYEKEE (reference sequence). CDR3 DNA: TGTGCCAGCAGCTTGGTGGACAGAACCGGTGATGAAAAACTGTTTTTT. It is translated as CASSLVDRTGDEKLFF.

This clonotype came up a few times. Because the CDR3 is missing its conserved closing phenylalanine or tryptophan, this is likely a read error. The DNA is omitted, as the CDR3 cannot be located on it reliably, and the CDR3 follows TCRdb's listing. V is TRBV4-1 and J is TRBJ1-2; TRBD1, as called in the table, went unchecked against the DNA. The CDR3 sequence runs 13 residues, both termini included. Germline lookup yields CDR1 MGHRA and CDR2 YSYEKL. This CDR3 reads CASSAPGQGKPFY.

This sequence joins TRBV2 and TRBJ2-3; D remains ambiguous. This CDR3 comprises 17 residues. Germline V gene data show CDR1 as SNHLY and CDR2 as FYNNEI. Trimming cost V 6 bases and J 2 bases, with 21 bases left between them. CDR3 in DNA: TGTGCCAGCAGGCCCCTCAGGTGGCGGAAAAACACAGATACGCAGTATTTT. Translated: CASRPLRWRKNTDTQYF. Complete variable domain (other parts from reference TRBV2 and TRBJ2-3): EPEVTQTPSHQVTQMGQEVILRCVPISNHLYFYWYRQILGQKVEFLVSFYNNEISEKSEIFDDQFSVERPDGSNFTLKIRSTKLEDSAMYFCASRPLRWRKNTDTQYFGPGTRLTVL.

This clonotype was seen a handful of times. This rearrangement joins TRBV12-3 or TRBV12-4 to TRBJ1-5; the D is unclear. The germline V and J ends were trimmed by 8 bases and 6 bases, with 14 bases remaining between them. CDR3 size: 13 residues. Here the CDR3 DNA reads TGTGCCAGCTGCGAAGCGGAGAGTCAGCCCCAGCATTTT. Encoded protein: CASCEAESQPQHF.

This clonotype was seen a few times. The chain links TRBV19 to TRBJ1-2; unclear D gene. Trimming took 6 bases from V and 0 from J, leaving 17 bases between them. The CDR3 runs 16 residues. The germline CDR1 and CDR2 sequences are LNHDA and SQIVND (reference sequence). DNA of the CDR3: TGTGCCAGTAGCCAAGGACGGATTCGGGCTAACTATGGCTACACCTTC. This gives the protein CASSQGRIRANYGYTF.

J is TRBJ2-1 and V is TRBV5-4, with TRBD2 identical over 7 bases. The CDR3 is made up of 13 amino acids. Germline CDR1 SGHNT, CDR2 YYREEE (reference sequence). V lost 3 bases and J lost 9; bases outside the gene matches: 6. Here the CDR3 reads CASSSVGTTEQFF. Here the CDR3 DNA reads TGTGCCAGCAGCTCGGTAGGGACTACTGAGCAGTTCTTC.

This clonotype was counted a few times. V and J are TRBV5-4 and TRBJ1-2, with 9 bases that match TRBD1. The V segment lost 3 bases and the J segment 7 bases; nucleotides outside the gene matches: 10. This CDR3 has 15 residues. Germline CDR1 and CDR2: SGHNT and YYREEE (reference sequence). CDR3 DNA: TGTGCCAGCAGCTCTCGTGGACAGGGGAGACGTGGCTACACCTTC. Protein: CASSSRGQGRRGYTF.

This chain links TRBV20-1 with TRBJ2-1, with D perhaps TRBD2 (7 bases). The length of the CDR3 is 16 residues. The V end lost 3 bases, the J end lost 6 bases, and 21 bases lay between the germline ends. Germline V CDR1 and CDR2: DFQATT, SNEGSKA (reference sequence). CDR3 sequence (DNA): TGCAGTGCTAGTAGTTATCAGCGGGACAATCGCAATGAGCAGTTCTTC. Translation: CSASSYQRDNRNEQFF.

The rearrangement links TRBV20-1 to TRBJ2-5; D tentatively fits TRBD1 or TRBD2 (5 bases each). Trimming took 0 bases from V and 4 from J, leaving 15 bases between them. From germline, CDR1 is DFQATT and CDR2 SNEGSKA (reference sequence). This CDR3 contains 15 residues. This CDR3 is CSARDSGGEGETQYF. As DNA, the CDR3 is TGCAGTGCTAGAGATAGTGGGGGAGAGGGAGAGACCCAGTACTTC.

The CDR3 nucleotides are TGTGCCAGCAGTGCCCGGACAGGGGAGATGCGGTATAGAGCTTTCTTT. It encodes CASSARTGEMRYRAFF. The chain recombines TRBV28 with TRBJ1-1; 9 bases are a match to TRBD1. CDR1 and CDR2 (germline): MDHEN, SYDVKM. CDR3 length: 16 amino acids. J lost 10 bases, V lost 5 bases, and 17 bases had no gene match.

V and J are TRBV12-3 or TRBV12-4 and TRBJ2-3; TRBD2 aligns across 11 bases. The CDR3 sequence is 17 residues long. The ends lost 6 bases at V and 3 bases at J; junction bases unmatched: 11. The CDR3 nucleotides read TGTGCCAGCAGCCTTAGGGCTAGCGGGAGGTCTACAGATACGCAGTATTTT. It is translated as CASSLRASGRSTDTQYF.

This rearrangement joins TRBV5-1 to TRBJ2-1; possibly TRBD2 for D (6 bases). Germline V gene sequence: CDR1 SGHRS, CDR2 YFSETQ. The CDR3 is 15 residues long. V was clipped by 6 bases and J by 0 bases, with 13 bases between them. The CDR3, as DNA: TGCGCCAGCAAGATAGCGGTTAGCTCCTACAATGAGCAGTTCTTC. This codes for CASKIAVSSYNEQFF.

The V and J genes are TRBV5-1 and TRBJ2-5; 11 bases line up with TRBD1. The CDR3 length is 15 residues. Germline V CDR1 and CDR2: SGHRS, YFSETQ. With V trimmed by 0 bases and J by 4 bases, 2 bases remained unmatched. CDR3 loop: CASSLVGQGGETQYF. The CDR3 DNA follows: TGCGCCAGCAGCTTGGTGGGACAGGGGGGAGAGACCCAGTACTTC.

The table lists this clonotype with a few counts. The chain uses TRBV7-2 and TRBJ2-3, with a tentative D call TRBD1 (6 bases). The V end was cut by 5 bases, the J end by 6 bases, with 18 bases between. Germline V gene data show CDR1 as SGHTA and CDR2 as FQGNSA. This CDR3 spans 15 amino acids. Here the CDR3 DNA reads TGTGCCAGCAGCATATCCGGGACACCTCAGGATACGCAGTATTTT. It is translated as CASSISGTPQDTQYF. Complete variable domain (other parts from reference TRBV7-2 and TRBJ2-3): GAGVSQSPSNKVTEKGKDVELRCDPISGHTALYWYRQSLGQGLEFLIYFQGNSAPDKSGLPSDRFSAERTGGSVSTLTIQRTQQEDSAVYLCASSISGTPQDTQYFGPGTRLTVL.

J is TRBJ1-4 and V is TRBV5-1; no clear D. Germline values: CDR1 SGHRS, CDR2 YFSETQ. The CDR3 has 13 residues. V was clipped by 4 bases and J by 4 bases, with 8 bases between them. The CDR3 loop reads CASSDGGNEKLFF. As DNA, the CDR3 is TGCGCCAGCAGCGACGGCGGTAATGAAAAACTGTTTTTT.

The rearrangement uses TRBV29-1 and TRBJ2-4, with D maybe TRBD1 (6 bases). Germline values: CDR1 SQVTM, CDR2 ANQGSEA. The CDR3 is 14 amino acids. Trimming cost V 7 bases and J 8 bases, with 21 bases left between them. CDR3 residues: CSAQGAPGADIQYF. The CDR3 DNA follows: TGCAGCGCCCAAGGGGCTCCAGGGGCGGACATTCAGTACTTC.

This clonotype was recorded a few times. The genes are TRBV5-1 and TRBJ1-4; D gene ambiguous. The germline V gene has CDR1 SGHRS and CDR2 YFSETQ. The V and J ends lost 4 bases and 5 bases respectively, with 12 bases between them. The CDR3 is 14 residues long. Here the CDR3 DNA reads TGCGCCAGCAGCCTGGGCGGCTTAAATGAAAAACTGTTTTTT. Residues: CASSLGGLNEKLFF.